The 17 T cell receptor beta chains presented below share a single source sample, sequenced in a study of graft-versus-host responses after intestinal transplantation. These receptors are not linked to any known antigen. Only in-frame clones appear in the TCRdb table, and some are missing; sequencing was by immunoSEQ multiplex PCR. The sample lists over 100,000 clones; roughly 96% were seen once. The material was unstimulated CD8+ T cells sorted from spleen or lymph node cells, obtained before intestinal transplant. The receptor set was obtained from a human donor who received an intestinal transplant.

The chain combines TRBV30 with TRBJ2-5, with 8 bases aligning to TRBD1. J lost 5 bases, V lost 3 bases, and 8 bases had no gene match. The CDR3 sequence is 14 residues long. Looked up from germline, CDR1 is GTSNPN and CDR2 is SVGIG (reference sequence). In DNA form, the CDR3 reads TGTGCCTGGAGCCTAGGGACAGGCGGGGAGACCCAGTACTTC. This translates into CAWSLGTGGETQYF.

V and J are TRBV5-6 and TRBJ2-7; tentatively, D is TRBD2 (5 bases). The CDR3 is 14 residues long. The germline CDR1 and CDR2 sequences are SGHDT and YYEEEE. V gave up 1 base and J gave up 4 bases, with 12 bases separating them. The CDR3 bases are TGTGCCAGCAGCTTGTCGGGATCTTTTTACGAGCAGTACTTC. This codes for CASSLSGSFYEQYF.

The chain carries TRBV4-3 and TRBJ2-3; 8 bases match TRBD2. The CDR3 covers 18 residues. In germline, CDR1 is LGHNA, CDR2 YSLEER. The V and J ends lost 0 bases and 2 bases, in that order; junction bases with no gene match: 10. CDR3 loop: CASSQDLASGRFTDTQYF. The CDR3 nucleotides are TGCGCCAGCAGCCAAGATCTAGCTAGCGGGCGCTTCACAGATACGCAGTATTTT.

The CDR3: CASSLQDGYTF. The DNA for the CDR3 is TGTGCCAGCAGCTTACAGGATGGCTACACCTTC. The chain joins TRBV7-9 to TRBJ1-2; D unresolved. This CDR3 contains 11 residues. Germline CDR1 reads SEHNR; CDR2 reads FQNEAQ (reference sequence). Trimming stripped 2 bases from V and 6 bases from J, with 4 bases between.

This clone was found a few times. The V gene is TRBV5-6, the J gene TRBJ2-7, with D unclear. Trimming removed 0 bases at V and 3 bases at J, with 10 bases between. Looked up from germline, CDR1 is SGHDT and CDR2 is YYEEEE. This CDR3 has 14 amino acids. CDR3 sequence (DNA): TGTGCCAGCAGCTTGGCTTCGGGCTTCTACGAGCAGTACTTC. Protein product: CASSLASGFYEQYF.

CDR3 amino acids: CASSWGSTRNEKLFF. CDR3 DNA sequence: TGTGCCAGCAGTTGGGGGTCTACAAGAAATGAAAAACTGTTTTTT. The J gene is TRBJ1-4, the V gene TRBV6-5; tentative D call: TRBD1 (5 bases). V lost 4 bases and J 5 bases, leaving 14 bases between the germline ends. The CDR3 contains 15 residues. CDR1 and CDR2 (germline): MNHEY, SVGAGI.

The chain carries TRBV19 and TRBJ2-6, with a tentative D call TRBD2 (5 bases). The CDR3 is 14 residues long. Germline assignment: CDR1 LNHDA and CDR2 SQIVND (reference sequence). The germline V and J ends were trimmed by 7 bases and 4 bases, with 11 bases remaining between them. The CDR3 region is CASTKGSGANVLTF. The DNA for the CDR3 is TGTGCCAGTACGAAAGGGAGCGGGGCCAACGTCCTGACTTTC.

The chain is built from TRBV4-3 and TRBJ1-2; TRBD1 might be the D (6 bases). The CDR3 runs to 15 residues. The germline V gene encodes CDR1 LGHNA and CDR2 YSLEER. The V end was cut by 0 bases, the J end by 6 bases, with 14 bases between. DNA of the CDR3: TGCGCCAGCAGCCAAGATAGGTCCAGGGGTAATGGCTACACCTTC. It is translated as CASSQDRSRGNGYTF.

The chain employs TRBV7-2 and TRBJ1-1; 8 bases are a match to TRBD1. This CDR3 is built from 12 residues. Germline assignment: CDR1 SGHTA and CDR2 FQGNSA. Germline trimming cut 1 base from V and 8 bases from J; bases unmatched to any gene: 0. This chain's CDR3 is CASSLGTGEAFF. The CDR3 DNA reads TGTGCCAGCAGCTTAGGGACAGGGGAAGCTTTCTTT.

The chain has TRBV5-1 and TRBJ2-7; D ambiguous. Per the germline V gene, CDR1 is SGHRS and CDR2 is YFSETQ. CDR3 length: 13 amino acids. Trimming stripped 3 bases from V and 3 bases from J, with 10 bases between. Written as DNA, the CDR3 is TGCGCCAGCAGCTCCCCCACGATCTACGAGCAGTACTTC. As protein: CASSSPTIYEQYF.

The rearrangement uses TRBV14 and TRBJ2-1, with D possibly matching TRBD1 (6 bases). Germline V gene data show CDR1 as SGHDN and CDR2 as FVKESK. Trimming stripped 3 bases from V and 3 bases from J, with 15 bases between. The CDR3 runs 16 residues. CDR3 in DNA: TGTGCCAGCAGCCAGCAACAGGGTGGGAACTACAATGAGCAGTTCTTC. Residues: CASSQQQGGNYNEQFF.

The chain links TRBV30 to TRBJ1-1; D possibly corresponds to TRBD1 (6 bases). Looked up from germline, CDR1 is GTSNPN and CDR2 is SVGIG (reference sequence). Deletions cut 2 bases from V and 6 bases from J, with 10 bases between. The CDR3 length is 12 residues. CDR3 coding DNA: TGTGCCTGGAGTCCACAGGGCTCTGAAGCTTTCTTT. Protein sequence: CAWSPQGSEAFF.

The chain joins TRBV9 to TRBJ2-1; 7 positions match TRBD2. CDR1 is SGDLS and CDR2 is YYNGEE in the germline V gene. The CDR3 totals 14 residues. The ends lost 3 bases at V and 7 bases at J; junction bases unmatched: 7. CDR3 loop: CASSAAAGVNEQFF. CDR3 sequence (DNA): TGTGCCAGCAGCGCCGCCGCGGGGGTGAATGAGCAGTTCTTC.

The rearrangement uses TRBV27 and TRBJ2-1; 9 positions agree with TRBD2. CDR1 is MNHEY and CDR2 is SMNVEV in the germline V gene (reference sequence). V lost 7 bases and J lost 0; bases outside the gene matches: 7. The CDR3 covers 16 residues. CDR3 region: CASTLLAGSSYNEQFF. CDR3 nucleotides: TGTGCCAGCACCTTACTAGCGGGCAGCTCCTACAATGAGCAGTTCTTC.

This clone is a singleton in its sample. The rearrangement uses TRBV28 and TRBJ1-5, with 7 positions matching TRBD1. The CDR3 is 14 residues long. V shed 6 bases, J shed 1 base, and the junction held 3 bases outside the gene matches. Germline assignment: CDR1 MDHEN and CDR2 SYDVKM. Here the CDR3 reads CASRVTGSNQPQHF. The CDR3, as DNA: TGTGCCAGCAGAGTGACAGGGAGCAATCAGCCCCAGCATTTT.

The CDR3 reads CASSLVPVYEQYF. DNA of the CDR3: TGTGCCAGCAGCTTAGTGCCGGTCTACGAGCAGTACTTC. The chain is built from TRBV7-2 and TRBJ2-7; D is unclear. V was cut by 1 base and J by 3 bases, with 7 bases left in between. The CDR3 contains 13 residues. The germline gives CDR1 SGHTA, CDR2 FQGNSA.

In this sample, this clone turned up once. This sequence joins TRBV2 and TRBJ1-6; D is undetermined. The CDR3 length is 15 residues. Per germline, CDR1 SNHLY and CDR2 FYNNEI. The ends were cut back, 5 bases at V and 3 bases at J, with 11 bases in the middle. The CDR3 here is CASSWILYYNSPLHF. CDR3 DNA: TGTGCCAGCAGTTGGATTCTCTACTATAATTCACCCCTCCACTTT. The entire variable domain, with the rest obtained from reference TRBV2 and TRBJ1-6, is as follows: EPEVTQTPSHQVTQMGQEVILRCVPISNHLYFYWYRQILGQKVEFLVSFYNNEISEKSEIFDDQFSVERPDGSNFTLKIRSTKLEDSAMYFCASSWILYYNSPLHFGNGTRLTVT.